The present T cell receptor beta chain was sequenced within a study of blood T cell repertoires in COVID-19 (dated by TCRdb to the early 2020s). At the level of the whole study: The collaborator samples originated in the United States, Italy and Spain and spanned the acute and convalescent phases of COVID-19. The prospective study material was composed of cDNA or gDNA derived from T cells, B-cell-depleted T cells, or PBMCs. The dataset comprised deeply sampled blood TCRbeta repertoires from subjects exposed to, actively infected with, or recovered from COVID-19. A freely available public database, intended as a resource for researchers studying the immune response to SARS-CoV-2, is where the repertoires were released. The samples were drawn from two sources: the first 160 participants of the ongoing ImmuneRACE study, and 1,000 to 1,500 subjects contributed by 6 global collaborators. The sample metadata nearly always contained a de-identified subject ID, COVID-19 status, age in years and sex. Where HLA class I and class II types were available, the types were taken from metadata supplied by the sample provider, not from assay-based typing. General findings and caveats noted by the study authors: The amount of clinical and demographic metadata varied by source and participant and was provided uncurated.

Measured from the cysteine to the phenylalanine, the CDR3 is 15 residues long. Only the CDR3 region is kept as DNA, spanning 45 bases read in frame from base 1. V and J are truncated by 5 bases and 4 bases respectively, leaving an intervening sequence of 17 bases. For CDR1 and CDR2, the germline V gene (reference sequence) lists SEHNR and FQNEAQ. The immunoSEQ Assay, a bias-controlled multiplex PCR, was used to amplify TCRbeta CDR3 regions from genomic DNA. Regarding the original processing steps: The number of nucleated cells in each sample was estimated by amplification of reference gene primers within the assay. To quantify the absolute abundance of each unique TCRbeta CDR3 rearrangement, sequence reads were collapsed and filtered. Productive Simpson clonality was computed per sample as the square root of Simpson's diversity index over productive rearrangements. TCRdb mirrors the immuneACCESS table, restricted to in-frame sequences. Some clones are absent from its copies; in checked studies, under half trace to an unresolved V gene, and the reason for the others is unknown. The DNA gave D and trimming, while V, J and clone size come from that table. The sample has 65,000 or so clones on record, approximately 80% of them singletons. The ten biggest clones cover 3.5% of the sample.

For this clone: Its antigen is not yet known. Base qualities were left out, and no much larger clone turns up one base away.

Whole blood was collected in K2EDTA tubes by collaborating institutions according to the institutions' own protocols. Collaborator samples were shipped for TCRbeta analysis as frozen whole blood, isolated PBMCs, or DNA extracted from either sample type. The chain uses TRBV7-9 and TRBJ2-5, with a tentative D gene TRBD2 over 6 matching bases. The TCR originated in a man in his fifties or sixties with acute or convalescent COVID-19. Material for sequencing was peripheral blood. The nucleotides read TGTGCCAGCAGCCCAAGACTAGAGTTAGGAGAGACCCAGTACTTC. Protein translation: CASSPRLELGETQYF.